Listed here are 31 T cell receptor beta chains from one sample, sequenced in a study of blood T cell repertoires in COVID-19. Here immunoSEQ multiplex PCR was the method, and the copy in TCRdb shows in-frame clones only, minus some. The sample includes hundreds of thousands of clones, 70% to 90% of them seen just once. The sequenced material came from PBMCs or T cells enriched from blood (not recorded which). All receptors come from a man aged 25 to 40 who had recovered from COVID-19.

The V call is TRBV12-3 or TRBV12-4, the J call TRBJ2-5; D remains ambiguous. V lost 2 bases, J lost 4 bases, and 5 bases lay in between. The length of the CDR3 is 12 residues. The CDR3 DNA follows: TGTGCCAGCAGTTTACCGGGAGAGACCCAGTACTTC. Translating gives CASSLPGETQYF.

This chain links TRBV19 with TRBJ1-3, with no clear D. Germline loops: CDR1 LNHDA, CDR2 SQIVND (reference sequence). Trimming took 7 bases from V and 0 from J, leaving 10 bases between them. The CDR3 covers 14 residues. DNA of the CDR3: TGTGCCAGTACGAGGAAGTTCTCTGGAAACACCATATATTTT. Amino acid sequence: CASTRKFSGNTIYF.

The chain links TRBV27 to TRBJ1-2, with 10 bases matching TRBD1. Germline CDR1 MNHEY, CDR2 SMNVEV (reference sequence). The V and J ends lost 2 bases and 5 bases, in that order; junction bases with no gene match: 5. The CDR3 runs to 15 residues. CDR3 DNA sequence: TGTGCCAGCAGTTTAGGGGACAGGGGAATTTATGGCTACACCTTC. Residues: CASSLGDRGIYGYTF.

The genes are TRBV4-1 and TRBJ1-2, with D unclear. The CDR3 runs 14 residues. The V and J ends lost 1 base and 4 bases respectively, with 10 bases between them. Germline assignment: CDR1 MGHRA and CDR2 YSYEKL. CDR3 sequence: CASSQATGFYGYTF. In DNA form, the CDR3 reads TGCGCCAGCAGCCAAGCAACCGGGTTCTATGGCTACACCTTC.

This chain connects TRBV3-1 (or the pseudogene TRBV3-2) to TRBJ1-3; D remains unclear. V was shortened by 0 bases and J by 0 bases, with 6 bases between the two germline ends. Germline assignment: CDR1 LGHDT and CDR2 YNNKEL (reference sequence). There are 15 residues in the CDR3. The CDR3 DNA reads TGTGCCAGCAGCCAAGAATTAGCCTCTGGAAACACCATATATTTT. It specifies CASSQELASGNTIYF.

This clone was observed a single time. The chain recombines TRBV15 with TRBJ2-3; 7 positions match TRBD2. With 3 bases clipped from V and 4 bases from J, the junction kept 4 bases outside the gene matches. CDR1 LNHNV and CDR2 YYDKDF come from the germline V gene (reference sequence). This CDR3 is built from 14 residues. The CDR3 loop is CATSSNGRADTQYF. CDR3 sequence (DNA): TGTGCCACCAGCAGTAATGGGAGGGCAGATACGCAGTATTTT.

The rearrangement links TRBV10-3 to TRBJ2-7; D unclear. This CDR3 has 15 amino acids. CDR1 is ENHRY, CDR2 SYGVKD, per germline. Trimming stripped 5 bases from V and 2 bases from J, with 16 bases between. CDR3 nucleotide sequence: TGTGCCATCAGTCCCGACGGGTCCCCTACCTACGAGCAGTACTTC. Encoded protein: CAISPDGSPTYEQYF.

V gene TRBV7-2 combines with J gene TRBJ2-3; D is perhaps TRBD2 (5 bases). The CDR3 is 13 residues long. The ends were cut back, 4 bases at V and 2 bases at J, with 7 bases in the middle. Germline CDR1 SGHTA, CDR2 FQGNSA. CDR3 loop: CASSWEYTDTQYF. Here the CDR3 DNA reads TGTGCCAGCAGCTGGGAGTACACAGATACGCAGTATTTT.

The CDR3 sequence is CASSSTVITENEQFF. The CDR3 DNA follows: TGTGCCAGCAGTTCTACGGTTATAACCGAGAATGAGCAGTTCTTC. This chain uses TRBV27 with TRBJ2-1; no clear D gene. The CDR3 covers 15 residues. V lost 4 bases and J lost 7, with 17 bases in between. In germline, CDR1 is MNHEY, CDR2 SMNVEV (reference sequence).

The CDR3 is CASSPGAQSEKLFF. The CDR3, as DNA: TGTGCCAGCAGCCCAGGGGCACAGTCGGAAAAACTGTTTTTT. V gene TRBV7-3 combines with J gene TRBJ1-4; maybe TRBD1 (6 bases). V dropped 5 bases and J dropped 8 bases, with 15 bases sitting between them. Germline lookup yields CDR1 SGHTA and CDR2 FQGTGA. The CDR3 has 14 residues.

The genes are TRBV18 and TRBJ1-6; 7 bases align to TRBD1. CDR3 size: 17 residues. V lost 3 bases and J lost 0; bases outside the gene matches: 5. The germline gives CDR1 KGHSH, CDR2 LQKENI. The CDR3 loop is CASSPPTGSSYNSPLHF. The CDR3 nucleotides are TGTGCCAGCTCACCCCCGACAGGGAGCTCCTATAATTCACCCCTCCACTTT.

The chain uses TRBV29-1 and TRBJ1-2; 8 positions match TRBD1. CDR1 and CDR2 from the germline V gene are SQVTM and ANQGSEA. This CDR3 contains 15 residues. V trimming: 2 bases; J trimming: 1 base; junction bases outside the gene matches: 6. The DNA for the CDR3 is TGCAGCGTTGAAAAATCCGGACAGGGTAACTATGGCTACACCTTC. This translates into CSVEKSGQGNYGYTF.

The chain employs TRBV18 and TRBJ1-1, with no clear D. The V gene lost 2 bases and the J gene lost 0 bases, with 4 bases spanning the gap. The germline V gene encodes CDR1 KGHSH and CDR2 LQKENI. This CDR3 is built from 13 residues. The CDR3 sequence: CASSPLVNTEAFF. The CDR3 nucleotides read TGTGCCAGCTCACCATTAGTGAACACTGAAGCTTTCTTT.

This clone was detected only a few times. The DNA for the CDR3 is TGTGCCTGGAGTGTATCTAGCGTAGATACGCAGTATTTT. Protein: CAWSVSSVDTQYF. The genes are TRBV30 and TRBJ2-3, with D possibly being TRBD2 (6 bases). CDR3 length: 13 residues. V lost 0 bases and J 5 bases, leaving 9 bases between the germline ends. Germline CDR1 GTSNPN, CDR2 SVGIG (reference sequence).

This chain connects TRBV28 to TRBJ1-2; 9 bases agree with TRBD1. V lost 1 base, J lost 4 bases, and 7 bases stayed unmatched. The CDR3 consists of 16 residues. Looked up from germline, CDR1 is MDHEN and CDR2 is SYDVKM. CDR3: CASSLSGPGQGYGYTF. CDR3 in DNA: TGTGCCAGCAGTTTATCCGGACCGGGACAGGGCTATGGCTACACCTTC.

The chain carries TRBV5-1 and TRBJ1-1; maybe TRBD1 (6 bases). CDR3 length: 14 amino acids. V lost 5 bases and J lost 6, with 17 bases in between. The germline CDR1 and CDR2 sequences are SGHRS and YFSETQ. The CDR3 reads CASRLTGGVAEAFF. CDR3 DNA sequence: TGCGCCAGCAGATTGACAGGAGGGGTAGCTGAAGCTTTCTTT. The complete variable domain, with remaining parts taken from reference TRBV5-1 and TRBJ1-1, reads KAGVTQTPRYLIKTRGQQVTLSCSPISGHRSVSWYQQTPGQGLQFLFEYFSETQRNKGNFPGRFSGRQFSNSRSEMNVSTLELGDSALYLCASRLTGGVAEAFFGQGTRLTVV.

V is TRBV10-1 and J is TRBJ2-3; D might be TRBD2 (5 bases). The germline gives CDR1 WNHNN, CDR2 SYGVQD (reference sequence). The V and J ends lost 6 bases and 7 bases respectively, with 11 bases between them. This CDR3 is 12 amino acids long. The CDR3 loop is CASSDPGNTQYF. The CDR3 DNA reads TGCGCCAGCAGCGATCCGGGGAATACGCAGTATTTT.

The rearrangement joins TRBV11-2 to TRBJ1-4; 7 bases line up with TRBD1. V was pared by 2 bases and J by 8 bases, with 11 bases of the junction left unmatched. The CDR3 sequence is 16 residues long. Per germline, CDR1 SGHAT and CDR2 FQNNGV. CDR3 region: CASSLSTGNKAEKLFF. The CDR3 DNA reads TGTGCCAGCAGCTTATCGACAGGGAATAAAGCGGAAAAACTGTTTTTT.

The chain combines TRBV6-4 with TRBJ2-2; 10 positions match TRBD2. Trimming at V came to 8 bases and at J to 3 bases, leaving 0 bases not matched to a gene. This CDR3 has 13 residues. Germline lookup yields CDR1 MRHNA and CDR2 SNTAGT. The CDR3 region has the DNA TGTGCCAGCGGGACTAGCGACACCGGGGAGCTGTTTTTT. Translated, it gives CASGTSDTGELFF.

This chain links TRBV6-5 with TRBJ1-2; 10 nucleotides match TRBD1. The CDR3 length is 14 residues. J lost 8 bases, V lost 5 bases, and 8 bases had no gene match. Germline CDR1 is MNHEY and CDR2 is SVGAGI. The CDR3: CASSLAVGQGGYTF. DNA of the CDR3: TGTGCCAGCAGTCTAGCCGTGGGACAGGGGGGCTACACCTTC.

This clone was picked up one time. The chain has TRBV11-2 and TRBJ2-7; D is perhaps TRBD2 (5 bases). Trimming removed 0 bases from V and 7 bases from J, with 13 bases in between. This CDR3 is built from 14 residues. The V gene's germline CDR1 is SGHAT and CDR2 FQNNGV. The CDR3 here is CASSLEIFGGEQYF. CDR3 nucleotides: TGTGCCAGCAGCTTAGAAATCTTCGGCGGGGAGCAGTACTTC.

DNA for the CDR3: TGTGCCAGCAGCCAAGATCGCGGGGGGACAGATACGCAGTATTTT. Translated, it gives CASSQDRGGTDTQYF. The chain uses TRBV4-2 and TRBJ2-3, with TRBD2 identical over 8 bases. Germline V gene sequence: CDR1 LGHNA, CDR2 YNFKEQ. V lost 0 bases and J lost 3; bases outside the gene matches: 2. This CDR3 contains 15 residues.

The rearrangement uses TRBV6-1 and TRBJ1-2; 10 positions match TRBD1. The CDR3 is made up of 17 amino acids. In germline, CDR1 is MNHNS, CDR2 SASEGT. J was trimmed by 7 bases and V by 0 bases; bases with no gene match: 11. The CDR3 region is CASSEASTGGVVRGYTF. The CDR3 coding sequence is TGTGCCAGCAGTGAAGCGTCGACAGGGGGCGTCGTTCGTGGCTACACCTTC.

The CDR3 nucleotides read TGTGCCAGCAGCTTGGTTGACAGGGCCACTGAAGCTTTCTTT. Translation gives CASSLVDRATEAFF. The V and J genes are TRBV5-5 and TRBJ1-1; 7 nucleotides agree with TRBD1. The CDR3 is 14 residues long. Germline CDR1 SGHKS, CDR2 YYEKEE (reference sequence). V shed 0 bases and J 4 bases; nucleotides not matched to a gene: 3.

The chain combines TRBV3-1 (or the pseudogene TRBV3-2) with TRBJ2-7, with D tentatively TRBD1 (5 bases). This CDR3 comprises 14 residues. V gave up 0 bases and J gave up 4 bases, with 10 bases separating them. CDR1 is LGHDT and CDR2 is YNNKEL in the germline V gene (reference sequence). The DNA for the CDR3 is TGTGCCAGCAGCCAAGATCCAGGGCGATACGAGCAGTACTTC. This translates into CASSQDPGRYEQYF.

The genes are TRBV4-3 and TRBJ1-6; TRBD1 matches 7 bases. Trimming at V came to 5 bases and at J to 2 bases, leaving 3 bases not matched to a gene. This CDR3 is built from 15 residues. CDR1 is LGHNA and CDR2 is YSLEER in the germline V gene. The CDR3: CASSYDRAYNSPLHF. The CDR3, as DNA: TGCGCCAGCAGCTACGACAGGGCCTATAATTCACCCCTCCACTTT.

Only a few counts were recorded for this clone. This rearrangement joins TRBV12-3 or TRBV12-4 to TRBJ1-1; D is uncertain. V gave up 3 bases and J gave up 0 bases, with 5 bases separating them. The CDR3 extends over 13 amino acids. CDR3 region: CASSLLVNTEAFF. CDR3 coding DNA: TGTGCCAGCAGTTTGTTAGTGAACACTGAAGCTTTCTTT.

This chain uses TRBV7-2 with TRBJ1-2, with D perhaps TRBD1 (5 bases). The germline CDR1 and CDR2 sequences are SGHTA and FQGNSA. V shed 6 bases and J shed 4 bases, with 12 bases lying between them. This CDR3 spans 13 amino acids. In DNA, the CDR3 is TGTGCCAGCAGACCCGCGGGGGTCTATGGCTACACCTTC. The encoded protein is CASRPAGVYGYTF.

This chain joins TRBV6-4 and TRBJ1-2; D is undetermined. Trimming stripped 3 bases from V and 2 bases from J, with 7 bases between. Germline V gene data show CDR1 as MRHNA and CDR2 as SNTAGT. The CDR3 consists of 13 residues. The CDR3 coding sequence is TGTGCCAGCAGTGATGGAGGGAACTATGGCTACACCTTC. Translating it yields CASSDGGNYGYTF.

The chain recombines TRBV4-2 with TRBJ1-2, with 10 bases lining up with TRBD1. The CDR3 loop spans 17 amino acids. Germline V gene lookup returns CDR1 LGHNA and CDR2 YNFKEQ. The V segment lost 0 bases and the J segment 7 bases; nucleotides outside the gene matches: 11. The CDR3 DNA sequence: TGTGCCAGCAGCCAAGATTTGTGGGACAGGGGTATTAGTGGCTACACCTTC. Its protein product is CASSQDLWDRGISGYTF.

The V gene is TRBV6-4, the J gene TRBJ2-3; 7 positions match TRBD2. V lost 4 bases and J lost 2; bases outside the gene matches: 3. Germline loops: CDR1 MRHNA, CDR2 SNTAGT. This CDR3 is built from 14 residues. The CDR3 sequence: CASSVRGFTDTQYF. The CDR3 bases are TGTGCCAGCAGTGTGCGGGGGTTCACAGATACGCAGTATTTT.